Detailed here is one T cell receptor (beta chain). Its antigen is currently not known. Base qualities are not provided; no much larger clone lies one nucleotide away. Genomic DNA served as template for TCR beta VDJ combination and CDR3 sequence profiling. An Illumina HiSeq 2000 was used for TCR repertoire sequencing. Per the authors' processing: Repertoires were assessed using TRBV/TRBJ rearrangement plots, CDR3 size and DJ length profiles, and Simpson's diversity index. The immunodominant clone was defined as the most abundant DNA sequence in deep sequencing data. CDR3 amino acid sequences were screened for sharing across subjects and compared with published repertoires and the VDJdb database. TCRdb itself trimmed the public reads at Q25 with fastp, ran MiXCR and retained productive beta chains. Each CDR3 protein gets just one entry, which takes the most common genes and DNA from the rows behind it. It is TCRdb's table, rather than the study itself, that gives the V and J calls and clone size. Recorded for this sample are approximately 300,000 distinct CDR3 sequences; approximately 58% of them occurred a single time. Roughly 1.3% of the sample lies in the top ten.

Flow cytometry had shown CD8+CD57+ cell expansion in the patients selected for sequencing. Every patient had severe acquired aplastic anemia, diagnosed using the International Study of Aplastic Anemia and Agranulocytosis and Camitta criteria. Patients had received no therapy at the time of blood sampling. In the study, sorted CD4+ and CD8+ blood T cells from patients with severe aplastic anemia and from healthy subjects underwent deep sequencing of TCR repertoires. In the USA, patient enrollment took place under clinicaltrials.gov protocols 00001620, 01623167, 00001397, 00071045, 00081523 and 00961064. Ficoll-Paque density gradient centrifugation was used to isolate peripheral blood mononuclear cells. Before DNA extraction, CD4+ and CD8+ T cells were sorted with FACS or magnetic beads. The data belong to a study of CD8+CD57+ T cells in acquired aplastic anemia (dated by TCRdb to the late 2010s). Regarding the study in general: Extracted DNA from sorted CD4+ and CD8+ cells averaged 3.2 ug, ranging from about 0.18 to 27.4 ug. A CD8+CD57+ expansion meant a frequency higher than the mean frequency seen in healthy subjects. Broader findings and caveats from the paper: Patients and healthy controls showed no significant difference in CD8+ Simpson's diversity (P=0.060). Twenty-nine CD8+ CDR3 sequences were shared between patients and controls but appeared highly expressed in patients and within their immunodominant clones.

The germline V gene supplies CDR1 ENHRY and CDR2 SYGVKD. The CDR3 contains 17 residues, cysteine and phenylalanine counted. Just CDR3 DNA is preserved here, 51 bases in frame from base 1. The junction shows trimming of 2 bases on V and 0 bases on J, plus 11 bases between the germline ends. This receptor chain uses TRBV10-3 and TRBJ2-6; the D gene could be either TRBD1 or TRBD2, each agreeing at 5 bases. The source material was sorted CD4+, CD8+, or CD8+CD57+ T cells (not recorded which) from PBMCs. This clonotype originated in a human donor with aplastic anemia. The DNA sequence follows: TGTGCCATCAGTGAGCCGGGACGACTCTCTGGGGCCAACGTCCTGACTTTC. Its protein is CAISEPGRLSGANVLTF.